Listed here is a single T cell receptor (beta chain). The antigen is unknown. This sample is drawn from a study of cytomegalovirus exposure and HLA in healthy donors. Findings of the study overall: Usually a TCR sequence was rare, but some public TCRs were found in many donors. The study put 150 or so TCR beta chains on its list as cytomegalovirus-associated.

Clones were sequenced by immunoSEQ multiplex PCR, and TCRdb holds only the in-frame ones, with some missing. The profile shows approximately 270,000 clones, roughly 85% of them singletons. Unmatched junction bases numbered 7, after V lost 4 bases and J lost 9 bases. Germline values: CDR1 SGHRS, CDR2 YFSETQ. The CDR3 sequence is 15 residues long. This chain connects TRBV5-1 to TRBJ2-1, with 13 bases lining up with TRBD2. The TCR originated in a woman aged 18-35 years in good health and CMV-seronegative. The sample taken for sequencing was PBMCs. The CDR3 DNA is TGCGCCAGCAGCCCAGGACTAGCGGGGGCCGCTGAGCAGTTCTTC. Translated, it gives CASSPGLAGAAEQFF.